Listed below are T cell receptor beta chains from one sample, sequenced in a study of T-cell reconstitution after alpha-beta-depleted transplantation in children. Each CDR3 protein is one row after TCRdb ran MiXCR on the PCR reads. This table holds 480,000 or so distinct CDR3 sequences, roughly a tenth found once. The specimen comprised PBMCs, sampled before TCRalphabeta/CD19-depleted stem cell transplant. All receptors derive from a child aged 2 to 15 with inherited bone marrow failure, due to receive a stem cell transplant. CDR3s include the opening cysteine and the closing phenylalanine or tryptophan. D genes are given only for firm matches. The size of a clone is reported for some rows only, either as once, few or many, or as a class for expanded clones.

>TRBV6-6|NA|TRBJ1-1|many
CAAGGPTEAFF
TGTGCCGCCGGAGGGCCCACTGAAGCTTTCTTT
>TRBV4-3|NA|TRBJ2-7|many
CASSPHLASAYEQYF
TGCGCCAGCAGCCCTCATCTGGCTAGCGCCTACGAGCAGTACTTC
>TRBV28|NA|TRBJ2-7|NA
CASSPQIITGLNPTYEQYF
TGTGCCAGCAGTCCCCAAATTATCACAGGTCTTAACCCTACCTACGAGCAGTACTTC
>TRBV12-3/TRBV12-4|NA|TRBJ2-4|many
CASSFTSPGLGDIQYF
TGTGCCAGCAGTTTCACAAGCCCGGGTCTGGGAGACATTCAGTACTTC
>TRBV11-2|NA|TRBJ2-1|many
CASSLPSRKQFF
TGTGCCAGCAGCTTACCCTCTAGAAAGCAGTTCTTC
>TRBV11-2|TRBD1|TRBJ2-3|many
CASSSRDRFTDTQYF
TGTGCCAGCAGCTCCCGGGACAGATTCACAGATACGCAGTATTTT
>TRBV24-1|TRBD1|TRBJ1-2|many
CATSDLGTGYGYTF
TGTGCCACCAGTGATTTAGGGACAGGATATGGCTACACCTTC
>TRBV12-3/TRBV12-4|TRBD2|TRBJ2-4|many
CASTGGGDIQYF
TGTGCCAGCACCGGGGGGGGAGACATTCAGTACTTC
>TRBV4-1|NA|TRBJ2-7|many
CASSPGWASDYEQYF
TGCGCCAGCAGCCCCGGATGGGCTAGCGACTACGAGCAGTACTTC
>TRBV5-4|NA|TRBJ1-1|many
CASSLASMNTEAFF
TGTGCCAGCAGCTTGGCCTCGATGAACACTGAAGCTTTCTTT
>TRBV27|TRBD2|TRBJ2-2|NA
CASSSSGSVTGELFF
TGTGCCAGCAGTAGTAGCGGGAGTGTCACCGGGGAGCTGTTTTTT
>TRBV5-1|NA|TRBJ2-7|many
CASRLLQEFGYEQYF
TGCGCCAGCAGACTACTACAGGAGTTCGGCTACGAGCAGTACTTC
>TRBV29-1|TRBD1|TRBJ1-4|many
CSVTGTENEKLFF
TGCAGCGTGACCGGGACAGAAAATGAAAAACTGTTTTTT
>TRBV28|NA|TRBJ1-4|many
CASSLWQEPTNEKLFF
TGTGCCAGCAGTTTATGGCAGGAACCAACTAATGAAAAACTGTTTTTT
>TRBV7-2|TRBD2|TRBJ2-5|many
CASSWGLAGNQETQYF
TGTGCCAGCAGCTGGGGACTAGCGGGAAACCAAGAGACCCAGTACTTC
>TRBV2|TRBD1|TRBJ1-1|few
CASSEGTGGTNTEAFF
TGTGCCAGCAGTGAAGGGACAGGGGGCACGAACACTGAAGCTTTCTTT
>TRBV29-1|TRBD1|TRBJ1-2|many
CSVDDRGFFGYTF
TGCAGCGTAGACGACAGGGGGTTTTTCGGCTACACCTTC
>TRBV6-6|TRBD2|TRBJ2-1|once
CASRSIAGENYNEQFF
TGTGCCAGCAGATCAATAGCGGGAGAGAACTACAATGAGCAGTTCTTC
>TRBV5-1|NA|TRBJ2-1|many
CASSSTSGPLYNEQFF
TGCGCCAGCAGCTCCACCTCGGGGCCACTCTACAATGAGCAGTTCTTC
>TRBV10-3|NA|TRBJ1-2|NA
CAIKPGVGYGYTF
TGTGCCATCAAGCCAGGGGTCGGCTATGGCTACACCTTC
>TRBV20-1|NA|TRBJ1-5|many
CSARDPAYSNQPQHF
TGCAGTGCTAGAGACCCAGCCTATAGCAATCAGCCCCAGCATTTT
>TRBV5-1|NA|TRBJ1-2|many
CASSFLGRTTNYGYTF
TGCGCCAGCAGCTTTCTGGGCCGCACCACTAACTATGGCTACACCTTC
>TRBV14|NA|TRBJ2-7|few
CASSPLGTLLHEQYF
TGTGCCAGCAGCCCGCTAGGGACCCTCTTGCACGAGCAGTACTTC
>TRBV24-1|TRBD2|TRBJ2-1|few
CATSWGRTSGRSAYNEQFF
TGTGCCACCAGTTGGGGGAGGACTAGCGGGAGATCGGCCTACAATGAGCAGTTCTTC